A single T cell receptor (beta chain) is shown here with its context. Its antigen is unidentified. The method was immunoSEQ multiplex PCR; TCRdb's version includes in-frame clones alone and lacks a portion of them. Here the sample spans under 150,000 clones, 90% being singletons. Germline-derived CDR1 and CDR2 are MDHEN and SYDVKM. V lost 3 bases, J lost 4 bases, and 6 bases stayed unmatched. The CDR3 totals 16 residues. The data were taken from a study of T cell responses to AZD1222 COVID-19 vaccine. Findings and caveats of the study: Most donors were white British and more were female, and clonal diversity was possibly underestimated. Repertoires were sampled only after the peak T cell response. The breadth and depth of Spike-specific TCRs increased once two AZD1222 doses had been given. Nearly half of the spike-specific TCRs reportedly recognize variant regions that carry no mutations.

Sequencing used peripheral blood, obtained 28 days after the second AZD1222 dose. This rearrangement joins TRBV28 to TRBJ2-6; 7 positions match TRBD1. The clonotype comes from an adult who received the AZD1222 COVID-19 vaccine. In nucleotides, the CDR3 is TGTGCCAGCAGTTTCCCGACAGGGTCCGGGGCCAACGTCCTGACTTTC. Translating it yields CASSFPTGSGANVLTF.